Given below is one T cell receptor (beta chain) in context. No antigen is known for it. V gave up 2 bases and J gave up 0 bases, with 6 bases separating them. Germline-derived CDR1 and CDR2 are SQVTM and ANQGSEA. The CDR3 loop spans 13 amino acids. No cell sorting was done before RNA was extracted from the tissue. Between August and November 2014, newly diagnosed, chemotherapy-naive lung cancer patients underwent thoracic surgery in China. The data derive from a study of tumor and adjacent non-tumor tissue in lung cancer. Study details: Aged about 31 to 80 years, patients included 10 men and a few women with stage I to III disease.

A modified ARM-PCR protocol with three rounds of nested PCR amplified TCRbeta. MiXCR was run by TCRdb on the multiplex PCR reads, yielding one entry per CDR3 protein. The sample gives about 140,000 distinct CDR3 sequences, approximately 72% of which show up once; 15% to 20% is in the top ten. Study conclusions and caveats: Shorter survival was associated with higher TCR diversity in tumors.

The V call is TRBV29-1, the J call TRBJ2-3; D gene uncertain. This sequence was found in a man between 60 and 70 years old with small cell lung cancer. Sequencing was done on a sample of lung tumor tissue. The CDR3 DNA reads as TGCAGCGTTGAATTGGGGAGCACAGATACGCAGTATTTT. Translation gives CSVELGSTDTQYF.